The clone carrying this TCR beta chain was detected a few times. This table comes from immunoSEQ multiplex PCR, and its TCRdb copy is limited to in-frame clones, with some not included. The sample lists around 200,000 clones, 86% occurring once. Living in under 30 US areas, the participants were between roughly 18 and 90 years of age. The data belong to a study of blood T cell repertoires in COVID-19. Sequenced input: PBMCs or T cells enriched from blood (not recorded which). This sequence was found in a man aged 40-49 years with acute COVID-19.

The CDR3 spells CASSESGAAVAFF. The CDR3 DNA is TGTGCCAGCAGTGAATCAGGGGCAGCGGTGGCTTTCTTT. The gene calls are TRBV6-1 and TRBJ1-1, with D perhaps TRBD1 (6 bases). Trimming shortened V by 2 bases and J by 11 bases, and 15 bases separated the two germline ends. The CDR3 has 13 residues. Germline V lookup: CDR1 MNHNS, CDR2 SASEGT.